The T cell receptor (beta chain) under discussion was sequenced for a study of blood T cell repertoires in COVID-19. Overall study context: Researchers got acute and convalescent COVID-19 samples from the United States, Italy and Spain. Sources were T cells, B-cell-depleted T cells, or PBMCs; the material itself was cDNA or gDNA.

Authors' processing steps: Estimates of nucleated cell counts were drawn from the amplification of reference gene primers. Profiled with immunoSEQ multiplex PCR; TCRdb holds only in-frame clones, not every one. From that table come the V and J calls and clone size; the DNA was used to work out D and trimming. The table shows roughly 150,000 clones, with about 88% occurring only once. The CDR3 runs 14 residues. Looked up from germline, CDR1 is KGHSH and CDR2 is LQKENI. Trimming cost V 1 base and J 4 bases, with 7 bases left between them. Seattle cases were enrolled at active infection and followed longitudinally. With respect to this clone: In the same sample, other DNA sequences code for this CDR3.

This receptor was obtained from a woman older than 75 with COVID-19, enrolled during active disease. Sequenced input: peripheral blood. The chain has TRBV18 and TRBJ2-2; TRBD1 is a possible D gene (5 bases). Written as DNA, the CDR3 is TGTGCCAGCTCACCACAGGGGTCCACCGGGGAGCTGTTTTTT. Its translation: CASSPQGSTGELFF.